The sample holds a few counts of the clone carrying this T cell receptor (beta chain). The antigen is unknown. This sample was included in a study of blood T cells in healthy people across ages. Study-wide points: Higher naive T cell percentage went strongly together with higher TCR beta diversity. The donors' CMV status was not determined, possibly confounding changes in expanded clonotypes. Relative to aged donors, long-lived donors carried more naive CD4+ cells and displayed higher diversity.

The second PCR ran about 6 to 11 cycles with a sample-barcoded 5' primer and J-beta primers. TCRdb used MiXCR to reprocess the 5' RACE reads, holding one entry per CDR3 protein. The profile shows 600,000 to 900,000 distinct CDR3 sequences, roughly 26% of them singletons. The same specimen was also included in a second study, on T cells of mothers and their children.

Sequenced material: blood. The sequence came from a boy between 10 and 17 years old in good health.

CDR3 DNA: TGCGCCAGCAGCTTGGAGGGACAGGGGGCTCACCCAGCAAACATTCAGTACTTC. As protein: CASSLEGQGAHPANIQYF. The V call is TRBV5-1, the J call TRBJ2-4; the match to TRBD1 covers 12 bases. With V trimmed by 0 bases and J by 6 bases, 10 bases remained unmatched. The CDR3 contains 18 residues. The V gene's germline CDR1 is SGHRS and CDR2 YFSETQ. The whole variable domain, remainder taken from reference TRBV5-1 and TRBJ2-4, is KAGVTQTPRYLIKTRGQQVTLSCSPISGHRSVSWYQQTPGQGLQFLFEYFSETQRNKGNFPGRFSGRQFSNSRSEMNVSTLELGDSALYLCASSLEGQGAHPANIQYFGAGTRLSVL.